This T cell receptor (beta chain) was captured by sequencing in a study of metastatic and nonmetastatic thyroid tumors. Study-wide context: It was across blood and tumor or nodule tissue from malignant and benign thyroid patients that repertoires were compared.

This CDR3 is built from 12 residues. V was trimmed by 5 bases and J by 8 bases, leaving 12 bases between them. The germline V gene encodes CDR1 SGHAT and CDR2 FQNNGV. Nobody among the patients had been given any treatment before thyroid surgery. This clone was counted only a few times. Original analysis: Clinicopathological groups of papillary thyroid cancer showed CDR3 differences that were used to build a distant-metastasis classifier. TCRdb reanalyzed the PCR reads with MiXCR. These V and J calls rely on TCRdb rather than the paper's analysis. The data show 15,000 or so clones, around 23% seen once.

The origin of this receptor is a female donor with papillary thyroid cancer or a benign thyroid nodule (not recorded which). Some clones in this sample may be carry-over from other donors' samples. The chain has TRBV11-2 and TRBJ1-1; maybe TRBD1 (5 bases). Sequencing input: adjacent normal tissue. In nucleotides, the CDR3 is TGTGCCAGCAGCCTCAGGGTGGGGGAAGCTTTCTTT. As protein: CASSLRVGEAFF.